The 16 T cell receptor beta chains listed next were all sequenced from one sample in a study of blood T cells in healthy people across ages. Then a second PCR, running about 6 to 12 cycles, was carried out with a sample-barcoded 5' primer and a J-beta primer mix. TCRdb recomputed calls from the 5' RACE reads with MiXCR, one row per CDR3 protein. The sample gives approximately 1.5 million distinct CDR3 sequences, 35% to 45% of which show up once; 4% is in the top ten. Sequences were obtained from blood. The receptors shown here come from a woman aged 18-29 years in good health.

This clonotype has a handful of counts. The chain couples TRBV7-9 to TRBJ1-1; D call uncertain. The CDR3 covers 14 residues. V gave up 2 bases and J gave up 1 base, with 8 bases separating them. The V gene's germline CDR1 is SEHNR and CDR2 FQNEAQ (reference sequence). CDR3 residues: CASSLFPPNTEAFF. Here the CDR3 DNA reads TGTGCCAGCAGCTTATTTCCCCCGAACACTGAAGCTTTCTTT.

This clonotype was counted only a few times. The V call is TRBV11-2, the J call TRBJ2-3, with D perhaps matching TRBD2 (5 bases). The CDR3 is 14 amino acids. The germline V gene has CDR1 SGHAT and CDR2 FQNNGV. Deletions cut 5 bases from V and 3 bases from J, with 12 bases between. The CDR3 DNA follows: TGTGCCAGCAGCCAAAATAGAGGGACAGATACGCAGTATTTT. Translation gives CASSQNRGTDTQYF.

Remarks on this clonotype: A read error may produce the germline difference seen at one junction end. The genes are TRBV20-1 and TRBJ2-1, with TRBD2 matching over 10 bases. The length of the CDR3 is 16 residues. The V gene's germline CDR1 is DFQATT and CDR2 SNEGSKA (reference sequence). This CDR3 reads CSAGLAGASSYNEEFF. CDR3 bases: TGCAGTGCTGGGCTAGCGGGGGCCAGCTCCTACAATGAGGAGTTCTTC.

This clonotype was recorded a few times. The chain joins TRBV28 to TRBJ1-2, with 7 bases fitting TRBD1. After removal of 7 bases from V and 6 bases from J, the junction contained 8 bases not matched to a gene. The CDR3 runs 13 residues. Germline V gives CDR1 MDHEN, CDR2 SYDVKM. CDR3 residues: CASKHGTVDGYTF. CDR3 coding DNA: TGTGCCAGCAAACATGGGACAGTGGATGGCTACACCTTC.

The V call is TRBV20-1, the J call TRBJ1-5; D unresolved. TRBJ2-3 explains the end of the DNA better; the J call may be wrong. Per germline, CDR1 DFQATT and CDR2 SNEGSKA (reference sequence). This CDR3 is 14 amino acids long. The CDR3 sequence: CSASSRISNQPQYF. The CDR3 nucleotides are TGCAGTGCTAGTTCGCGGATTAGCAATCAGCCCCAGTATTTT.

The gene calls are TRBV4-3 and TRBJ2-3; D remains unclear. The CDR3 runs 16 residues. V was cut by 1 base and J by 0 bases, with 11 bases left in between. The germline gives CDR1 LGHNA, CDR2 YSLEER. The CDR3 coding sequence is TGCGCCAGCAGCCAAGGAACCATTACTAGCACAGATACGCAGTATTTT. The encoded protein is CASSQGTITSTDTQYF.

This clonotype turned up a few times. The chain links TRBV20-1 to TRBJ1-1; weak D call: TRBD1 (5 bases). The CDR3 extends over 12 amino acids. Germline CDR1 reads DFQATT; CDR2 reads SNEGSKA (reference sequence). V was shortened by 6 bases and J by 5 bases, with 13 bases between the two germline ends. DNA for the CDR3: TGCAGTGCGCTGGGGGGTTTAACTGAAGCTTTCTTT. Protein: CSALGGLTEAFF.

In its sample, this clonotype was seen once. The chain combines TRBV4-1 with TRBJ1-2; TRBD1 matches at 10 bases. Germline CDR1 reads MGHRA; CDR2 reads YSYEKL. The J segment lost 3 bases and the V segment lost 6 bases, leaving 4 bases of the junction unmatched. The CDR3 is made up of 14 amino acids. The CDR3 bases are TGCGCCAGCAGACGACAGGGGGCTGACTATGGCTACACCTTC. Encoded protein: CASRRQGADYGYTF.

This clonotype was detected a few times. The chain links TRBV3-1 to TRBJ2-7, with D tentatively TRBD2 (6 bases). The V and J ends lost 0 bases and 6 bases respectively, with 9 bases between them. The CDR3 loop spans 13 amino acids. From germline, CDR1 is LGHDT and CDR2 YNNKEL (reference sequence). The chain's CDR3 is CASSQDGGSEQYF. The DNA of the CDR3 is TGTGCCAGCAGCCAAGACGGAGGGAGCGAGCAGTACTTC.

The genes are TRBV12-3 or TRBV12-4 and TRBJ2-1; a possible D gene is TRBD2 (6 bases). The better agreement between TRBJ2-7 and the DNA end casts doubt on the J call. CDR3 length: 15 residues. CDR3 in DNA: TGTGCCAGCACCGACGGCGGGGACGGGTACAATGAGCAGTACTTC. This translates into CASTDGGDGYNEQYF.

This clonotype was seen more than once but under ten times. The chain joins TRBV7-9 to TRBJ1-4; TRBD1 agrees at 8 bases. There are 15 residues in the CDR3. The trim removed 4 bases at V and 5 bases at J, leaving 6 bases unmatched. Looked up from germline, CDR1 is SEHNR and CDR2 is FQNEAQ (reference sequence). The CDR3 region has the DNA TGTGCCAGCAGCTCGCCGGACAGGGACAATGAAAAACTGTTTTTT. Its protein is CASSSPDRDNEKLFF.

On this clonotype: The junction departs from germline at one end; a sequencing error may be responsible. V is TRBV7-9 and J is TRBJ2-5, with 9 bases fitting TRBD2. The CDR3 totals 16 residues. From germline, CDR1 is SEHNR and CDR2 FQNEAQ (reference sequence). The DNA for the CDR3 is TGTGTCAGCAGCTACCGACTAGCGGTTGTTGGGGAGACCCAGTACTTC. Protein product: CVSSYRLAVVGETQYF.

The sample holds many counts of this clonotype. This sequence joins TRBV28 and TRBJ2-7; 7 nucleotides align to TRBD1. The length of the CDR3 is 16 residues. Unmatched junction bases numbered 8, after V lost 3 bases and J lost 0 bases. Germline V gene data show CDR1 as MDHEN and CDR2 as SYDVKM. This CDR3 reads CASSFNARTGSYEQYF. DNA for the CDR3: TGTGCCAGCAGTTTTAATGCGAGGACAGGCTCCTACGAGCAGTACTTC.

This clonotype was seen only a few times. V and J are TRBV7-2 and TRBJ1-2; no clear D gene. Germline V CDR1 and CDR2: SGHTA, FQGNSA. This CDR3 region has 16 residues. V was pared by 1 base and J by 2 bases, with 14 bases between. CDR3 amino acids: CASSLDRYQDNYGYTF. DNA of the CDR3: TGTGCCAGCAGCTTAGATAGATACCAAGACAACTATGGCTACACCTTC.

This chain connects TRBV30 to TRBJ1-2, with 11 bases aligning to TRBD1. CDR3 size: 14 residues. Germline loops: CDR1 GTSNPN, CDR2 SVGIG (reference sequence). The ends lost 4 bases at V and 3 bases at J; junction bases unmatched: 4. The CDR3 region is CAWTRTGGDYGYTF. DNA of the CDR3: TGTGCCTGGACTCGGACAGGGGGCGACTATGGCTACACCTTC.

This clonotype has only a few counts. V usage is TRBV20-1 and J usage is TRBJ2-5, with a possible D match to TRBD1 (6 bases). There are 15 residues in the CDR3. V lost 0 bases and J 2 bases, leaving 13 bases between the germline ends. CDR1 is DFQATT and CDR2 is SNEGSKA in the germline V gene (reference sequence). CDR3 sequence reads: CSARDPGQRQETQYF. The CDR3 nucleotides read TGCAGTGCTAGAGATCCCGGACAGAGGCAAGAGACCCAGTACTTC.